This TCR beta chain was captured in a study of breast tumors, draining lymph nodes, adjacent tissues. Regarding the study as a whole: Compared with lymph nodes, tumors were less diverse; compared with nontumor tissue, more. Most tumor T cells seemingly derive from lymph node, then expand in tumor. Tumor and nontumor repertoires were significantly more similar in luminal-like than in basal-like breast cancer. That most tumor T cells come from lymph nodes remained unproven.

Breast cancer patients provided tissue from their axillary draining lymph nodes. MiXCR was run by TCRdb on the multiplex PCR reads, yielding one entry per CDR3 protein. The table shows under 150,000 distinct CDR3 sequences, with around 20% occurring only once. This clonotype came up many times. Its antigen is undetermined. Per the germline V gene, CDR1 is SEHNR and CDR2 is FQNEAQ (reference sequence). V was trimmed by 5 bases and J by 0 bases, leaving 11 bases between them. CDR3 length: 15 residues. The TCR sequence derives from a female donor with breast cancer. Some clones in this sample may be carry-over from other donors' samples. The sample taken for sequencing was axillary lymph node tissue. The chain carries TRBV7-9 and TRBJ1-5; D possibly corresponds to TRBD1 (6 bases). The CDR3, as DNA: TGTGCCAGCAGCGGACAGTCGGCTAGCAATCAGCCCCAGCATTTT. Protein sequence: CASSGQSASNQPQHF.